This T cell receptor beta chain emerged from a study of blood T cell repertoires in COVID-19. For the study at large: Samples of COVID-19 (acute and convalescent) were obtained from the United States, Italy and Spain. The cDNA or gDNA used as material had been derived from T cells, B-cell-depleted T cells, or PBMCs.

It was during active infection that Seattle patients were enrolled and then longitudinally followed. There are 15 residues in the CDR3. The V gene lost 3 bases and the J gene lost 0 bases, with 11 bases spanning the gap. Germline CDR1 and CDR2: LNHDA and SQIVND (reference sequence). Per the authors' pipeline: From reference gene primer amplification, estimates of nucleated cell counts were derived. The table came from immunoSEQ multiplex PCR; TCRdb's copy has only in-frame clones and leaves some out. The D gene and trimming were derived from the DNA, and the V and J assignments and clone size from that table. The top ten hold approximately 4.5% of the sample, which has over 100,000 clones, more than 85% seen once.

The V and J genes are TRBV19 and TRBJ1-1; possibly TRBD1 for D (6 bases). This TCR derives from a man in his 60s with COVID-19, enrolled during active disease. Sequencing was done on a sample of peripheral blood. The CDR3: CASSIGGLLNTEAFF. Here the CDR3 DNA reads TGTGCCAGTAGTATTGGGGGCTTACTGAACACTGAAGCTTTCTTT.